The clone carrying this T cell receptor beta chain was seen just once. The record originates from a study of blood T cell repertoires in COVID-19. On the study more broadly: Acute and convalescent COVID-19 samples came from the United States, Italy and Spain. Sample material is recorded as cDNA or gDNA derived from T cells, B-cell-depleted T cells, or PBMCs.

V was pared by 4 bases and J by 4 bases, with 16 bases between. Germline CDR1 LNHDA, CDR2 SQIVND (reference sequence). The CDR3 covers 15 residues. The assay was immunoSEQ multiplex PCR, and TCRdb's table has in-frame clones only and misses some. Of 150,000 or so clones detected, 80% to 90% appear once; the ten largest clones hold roughly an eighth. Seattle patients were enrolled while actively infected and followed longitudinally. The receptor was isolated from a man younger than 30 with COVID-19, enrolled during active disease. Sequenced material: peripheral blood. V and J are TRBV19 and TRBJ1-2, with D maybe TRBD1 (5 bases). The CDR3 protein is CASSTDISSAYGYTF. In nucleotides, the CDR3 is TGTGCCAGTAGTACGGACATCTCCTCCGCCTATGGCTACACCTTC.